Presented here are 32 T cell receptor beta chains from one specimen sequenced in a study of T cells after posttransplantation cyclophosphamide. Data came from immunoSEQ multiplex PCR; TCRdb stores just in-frame clones and leaves some out. The sample offers some 40,000 clones and no singletons, the top ten holding approximately 6%. The sequenced sample consisted of PBMCs. All receptors come from a man aged 25 to 40 in good health and a related stem cell transplant donor.

The chain joins TRBV9 to TRBJ2-3; 8 bases are a match to TRBD2. Trimming at V came to 2 bases and at J to 5 bases, leaving 10 bases not matched to a gene. The CDR3 has 16 amino acids. Germline CDR1 is SGDLS and CDR2 is YYNGEE. The CDR3 region is CASSVGGAILGDTQYF. The CDR3 coding sequence is TGTGCCAGCAGCGTCGGGGGGGCAATTTTGGGAGATACGCAGTATTTT.

At least ten counts were recorded for this clone. The CDR3 region has the DNA TGCGCCAGCAGCTTGGACACAGGGGGCACTGACATTCAGTACTTC. Its translation is CASSLDTGGTDIQYF. The V call is TRBV5-1, the J call TRBJ2-4; 9 nucleotides agree with TRBD1. The germline gives CDR1 SGHRS, CDR2 YFSETQ. V trimming: 0 bases; J trimming: 8 bases; junction bases outside the gene matches: 6. The CDR3 sequence is 15 residues long.

This clone was seen ten or more times. The chain uses TRBV19 and TRBJ1-5; TRBD1 is a possible D gene (6 bases). Trimming left V 6 bases short and J 3 bases short, with 15 bases between. Germline lookup yields CDR1 LNHDA and CDR2 SQIVND (reference sequence). The CDR3 runs to 15 residues. The DNA of the CDR3 is TGTGCCAGTAGGAGGGCAGGGGAACTCAATCAGCCCCAGCATTTT. Translating gives CASRRAGELNQPQHF.

At least ten counts were recorded for this clone. The V gene is TRBV5-1, the J gene TRBJ2-1; weak D call: TRBD2 (6 bases). CDR3 length equals 13 residues. Germline V CDR1 and CDR2: SGHRS, YFSETQ. Trimming pared 2 bases from V and 9 bases from J, leaving 12 bases between. The CDR3 loop reads CASSLGGVGEQFF. The CDR3 nucleotides are TGCGCCAGCAGCTTAGGCGGGGTGGGTGAGCAGTTCTTC.

This clone has more than one count but fewer than ten. V usage is TRBV2 and J usage is TRBJ2-5, with TRBD2 identical over 7 bases. V lost 4 bases, J lost 0 bases, and 2 bases stayed unmatched. The CDR3 totals 14 residues. Per the germline V gene, CDR1 is SNHLY and CDR2 is FYNNEI. In DNA form, the CDR3 reads TGTGCCAGCAGTGGGGGGGGGTACCAAGAGACCCAGTACTTC. This gives the protein CASSGGGYQETQYF. Drawing the rest from reference TRBV2 and TRBJ2-5, the complete variable domain is EPEVTQTPSHQVTQMGQEVILRCVPISNHLYFYWYRQILGQKVEFLVSFYNNEISEKSEIFDDQFSVERPDGSNFTLKIRSTKLEDSAMYFCASSGGGYQETQYFGPGTRLLVL.

In this sample, this clone turned up many times. CDR3 residues: CASSQDGQYISGNTIYF. DNA of the CDR3: TGCGCCAGCAGCCAAGATGGGCAGTACATCTCTGGAAACACCATATATTTT. The V gene is TRBV4-3, the J gene TRBJ1-3; D remains ambiguous. The V end was cut by 0 bases, the J end by 0 bases, with 12 bases between. CDR1 is LGHNA, CDR2 YSLEER, per germline. The CDR3 consists of 17 residues.

This clone was seen repeatedly, ten times or more. The V and J genes are TRBV7-3 and TRBJ2-1; no definite D call. The CDR3 is 14 amino acids. Germline V CDR1 and CDR2: SGHTA, FQGTGA. V was shortened by 2 bases and J by 3 bases, with 8 bases between the two germline ends. The CDR3 DNA is TGTGCCAGCAGCTTAGAGTCTAACTACAATGAGCAGTTCTTC. Protein sequence: CASSLESNYNEQFF.

This clone appeared a few times. The CDR3 reads CASSAQPTVYNSPLHF. CDR3 nucleotides: TGTGCCAGCAGCGCACAACCGACAGTATATAATTCACCCCTCCACTTT. This chain connects TRBV9 to TRBJ1-6; possible D gene TRBD1, 5 bases. V gave up 3 bases and J gave up 4 bases, with 14 bases separating them. Germline-derived CDR1 and CDR2 are SGDLS and YYNGEE. The CDR3 covers 16 residues.

This clone was detected many times. This chain links TRBV10-2 with TRBJ2-2, with TRBD2 matching 14 bases. CDR1 WSHSY and CDR2 SAAADI come from the germline V gene. The length of the CDR3 is 16 residues. V was pared by 5 bases and J by 6 bases, with 5 bases of the junction left unmatched. The CDR3 DNA reads as TGCGCCAGCAGTCCCGGGACTAGCGGGGGTCCCGGGGAGCTGTTTTTT. Translating it yields CASSPGTSGGPGELFF.

This clone was observed at least ten times. This chain joins TRBV25-1 and TRBJ2-7; perhaps TRBD1 as D (6 bases). The ends were cut back, 4 bases at V and 6 bases at J, with 13 bases in the middle. The CDR3 spans 13 residues. Germline-derived CDR1 and CDR2 are MGHDK and SYGVNS. The CDR3 loop reads CASSAFTGFEQYF. In DNA form, the CDR3 reads TGTGCCAGCAGTGCATTTACAGGGTTCGAGCAGTACTTC.

This clone was found many times. The chain is built from TRBV5-1 and TRBJ1-3, with TRBD1 identical over 7 bases. Per the germline V gene, CDR1 is SGHRS and CDR2 is YFSETQ. The CDR3 length is 14 residues. V shed 0 bases and J 4 bases; nucleotides not matched to a gene: 1. The CDR3 DNA is TGCGCCAGCAGCTTGGGACAGGGCGGAAACACCATATATTTT. Translating gives CASSLGQGGNTIYF.

This clone was observed a handful of times. The rearrangement links TRBV9 to TRBJ2-3; TRBD2 aligns across 16 bases. CDR1 and CDR2 (germline): SGDLS, YYNGEE. The trim removed 0 bases at V and 6 bases at J, leaving 7 bases unmatched. The CDR3 runs to 18 residues. The CDR3 nucleotides read TGTGCCAGCAGCGTAGAAGGGACTAGCGGGGGGGCTTACGATACGCAGTATTTT. This translates into CASSVEGTSGGAYDTQYF.

This clone was counted a few times. The V gene is TRBV6-1, the J gene TRBJ2-5; D tentatively fits TRBD1 or TRBD2 (6 bases each). CDR3 length equals 14 residues. V lost 3 bases, J lost 5 bases, and 13 bases lay in between. Germline V lookup: CDR1 MNHNS, CDR2 SASEGT. The CDR3 loop reads CASSEVGGGETQYF. In DNA form, the CDR3 reads TGTGCCAGCAGTGAGGTAGGGGGAGGTGAGACCCAGTACTTC.

The chain recombines TRBV7-8 with TRBJ2-1; perhaps TRBD2 as D (5 bases). Trimming pared 7 bases from V and 5 bases from J, leaving 21 bases between. Germline CDR1 reads SGHVS; CDR2 reads FQNEAQ. The CDR3 contains 16 residues. The CDR3 DNA is TGTGCCAGCATTCCTCCGGGGTCGCGGGTAAACAATGAGCAGTTCTTC. As protein: CASIPPGSRVNNEQFF.

V and J are TRBV10-1 and TRBJ2-3; 8 bases map to TRBD2. V was clipped by 3 bases and J by 6 bases; unmatched bases: 5. Germline assignment: CDR1 WNHNN and CDR2 SYGVQD (reference sequence). This CDR3 contains 14 residues. The CDR3 coding sequence is TGCGCCAGCAGTGATGTGCGGGGGGCCGATACGCAGTATTTT. As protein: CASSDVRGADTQYF.

This clone was detected ten times or more. This chain links TRBV6-2 or TRBV6-3 with TRBJ2-2; 7 bases map to TRBD1. J was trimmed by 0 bases and V by 6 bases; bases with no gene match: 7. Germline lookup yields CDR1 MNHEY and CDR2 SVGEGT. The CDR3 consists of 16 residues. CDR3 sequence: CASSRNRGPNTGELFF. CDR3 DNA: TGTGCCAGCAGCCGAAACAGGGGACCGAACACCGGGGAGCTGTTTTTT.

This clone was seen at least ten times. The chain combines TRBV19 with TRBJ1-5; the match to TRBD1 covers 9 bases. The CDR3 is made up of 14 amino acids. The germline CDR1 and CDR2 sequences are LNHDA and SQIVND (reference sequence). V shed 6 bases, J shed 7 bases, and the junction held 7 bases outside the gene matches. This chain's CDR3 is CASREDRGSQPQHF. The CDR3 bases are TGTGCCAGTAGGGAAGACAGGGGGAGCCAGCCCCAGCATTTT.

This clone occurred many times. The chain joins TRBV7-9 to TRBJ1-2, with TRBD1 matching 10 bases. Germline V gene data show CDR1 as SEHNR and CDR2 as FQNEAQ (reference sequence). V trimming: 5 bases; J trimming: 3 bases; junction bases outside the gene matches: 6. The CDR3 is 15 residues long. The CDR3 loop is CASSATGTGDYGYTF. DNA of the CDR3: TGTGCCAGCAGCGCAACCGGGACAGGGGACTATGGCTACACCTTC.

The J gene is TRBJ1-2, the V gene TRBV6-5; 7 bases fit TRBD1. The trim removed 6 bases at V and 4 bases at J, leaving 11 bases unmatched. The CDR3 is 15 amino acids. Per the germline V gene, CDR1 is MNHEY and CDR2 is SVGAGI. CDR3 protein: CASSPDRDPFYGYTF. CDR3 nucleotides: TGTGCCAGCAGCCCCGACAGGGACCCCTTCTATGGCTACACCTTC.

Ten or more counts support this clone. The chain employs TRBV28 and TRBJ2-7, with D maybe TRBD1 (5 bases). Germline lookup yields CDR1 MDHEN and CDR2 SYDVKM. Trimming took 6 bases from V and 6 from J, leaving 18 bases between them. The CDR3 spans 14 residues. CDR3 DNA: TGTGCCAGCAGCTCATTGGGGCAGGGTGGCGAGCAGTACTTC. Translation: CASSSLGQGGEQYF.

This clone came up many times. The J gene is TRBJ2-1, the V gene TRBV6-6, with a tentative D call TRBD1 (6 bases). Germline loops: CDR1 MNHNY, CDR2 SVGAGI (reference sequence). V was shortened by 5 bases and J by 9 bases, with 20 bases between the two germline ends. The CDR3 contains 15 residues. The CDR3 is CASSHTGTREGEQFF. The CDR3 DNA sequence: TGTGCCAGCAGTCATACAGGGACGAGAGAGGGTGAGCAGTTCTTC.

Ten or more counts support this clone. J is TRBJ2-7 and V is TRBV6-1; tentative D call: TRBD1 (5 bases). The germline V gene has CDR1 MNHNS and CDR2 SASEGT. With 0 bases removed from V and 3 bases from J, the gap between germline ends came to 12 bases. CDR3 size: 15 residues. As DNA, the CDR3 is TGTGCCAGCAGTGAAGCGGAGACAGAAGTCTACGAGCAGTACTTC. It encodes CASSEAETEVYEQYF.

This clone was counted many times. V gene TRBV9 combines with J gene TRBJ2-6; 9 bases map to TRBD1. The CDR3 consists of 15 residues. Looked up from germline, CDR1 is SGDLS and CDR2 is YYNGEE. The V segment lost 0 bases and the J segment 13 bases; nucleotides outside the gene matches: 8. Written as DNA, the CDR3 is TGTGCCAGCAGCGTAGAGGGACAGGGCCCTCAGGTCCTGACTTTC. Protein: CASSVEGQGPQVLTF.

The sample holds many counts of this clone. The chain combines TRBV10-1 with TRBJ2-1; 7 nucleotides line up with TRBD1. After removal of 2 bases from V and 7 bases from J, the junction contained 5 bases not matched to a gene. This CDR3 has 14 amino acids. Germline values: CDR1 WNHNN, CDR2 SYGVQD (reference sequence). CDR3 amino acids: CASSERGRWNEQFF. CDR3 DNA sequence: TGCGCCAGCAGTGAGAGGGGGCGTTGGAATGAGCAGTTCTTC.

This clone was seen at least ten times. The chain is built from TRBV6-6 and TRBJ1-5; no clear D gene. The length of the CDR3 is 15 residues. V was trimmed by 3 bases and J by 2 bases, leaving 11 bases between them. Germline V gene lookup returns CDR1 MNHNY and CDR2 SVGAGI (reference sequence). The CDR3 region is CASSYSGLGNQPQHF. The DNA for the CDR3 is TGTGCCAGCAGTTATTCGGGTCTGGGCAATCAGCCCCAGCATTTT.

This clone was observed at least ten times. Compared with germline, one end of the junction differs, possibly owing to a read error. The chain uses TRBV5-1 and TRBJ2-7; 9 nucleotides agree with TRBD1. This CDR3 comprises 15 residues. Per the germline V gene, CDR1 is SGHRS and CDR2 is YFSETQ. The CDR3 DNA sequence: TGCGCCAGCAGATTGGAAGTGGACAGGGGCTACGAGCAGTACTTC. Its translation: CASRLEVDRGYEQYF. Supplemented by reference TRBV5-1 and TRBJ2-7, the full variable domain reads KAGVTQTPRYLIKTRGQQVTLSCSPISGHRSVSWYQQTPGQGLQFLFEYFSETQRNKGNFPGRFSGRQFSNSRSEMNVSTLELGDSALYLCASRLEVDRGYEQYFGPGTRLTVT.

This clone was detected ten times or more. The chain has TRBV5-6 and TRBJ2-5; a possible D gene is TRBD1 (5 bases). The CDR3 runs to 13 residues. V dropped 0 bases and J dropped 2 bases, with 5 bases sitting between them. CDR1 SGHDT and CDR2 YYEEEE come from the germline V gene. The CDR3 DNA follows: TGTGCCAGCAGCTTGGACAGGCAAGAGACCCAGTACTTC. Protein product: CASSLDRQETQYF. Full variable domain (rest looked up from reference TRBV5-6 and TRBJ2-5): DAGVTQSPTHLIKTRGQQVTLRCSPKSGHDTVSWYQQALGQGPQFIFQYYEEEERQRGNFPDRFSGHQFPNYSSELNVNALLLGDSALYLCASSLDRQETQYFGPGTRLLVL.

This clone showed up just a few times. V gene TRBV30 combines with J gene TRBJ2-2; possible D gene TRBD2, 7 bases. The CDR3 extends over 14 amino acids. The germline gives CDR1 GTSNPN, CDR2 SVGIG (reference sequence). V dropped 7 bases and J dropped 7 bases, with 19 bases sitting between them. The CDR3 protein is CASIWGGQNGELFF. In DNA form, the CDR3 reads TGTGCCTCCATTTGGGGGGGGCAGAACGGGGAGCTGTTTTTT.

This clone has at least ten counts. The chain links TRBV19 to TRBJ2-3; tentative D call: TRBD1 (5 bases). CDR1 is LNHDA and CDR2 is SQIVND in the germline V gene (reference sequence). CDR3 length equals 15 residues. The V end was cut by 3 bases, the J end by 2 bases, with 12 bases between. The CDR3 sequence: CASSIWGTHTDTQYF. CDR3 nucleotides: TGTGCCAGTAGTATCTGGGGCACCCACACAGATACGCAGTATTTT.

This clone occurred many times. The CDR3 DNA reads TGTGCCAGCAGCCCCCTTCGTTGGCAGCCCGGCGGGGGAAACACCATATATTTT. Translated, it gives CASSPLRWQPGGGNTIYF. This rearrangement joins TRBV5-8 to TRBJ1-3; no reliable D call. V gave up 4 bases and J gave up 4 bases, with 24 bases separating them. The germline V gene has CDR1 SGHTS and CDR2 YDEGEE. CDR3 size: 18 residues.

This clone appeared many times. The V gene is TRBV6-2 or TRBV6-3, the J gene TRBJ1-4; TRBD1 aligns across 8 bases. CDR1 and CDR2 (germline): MNHEY, SVGEGT. Trimming took 5 bases from V and 8 from J; bases not matched to a gene: 7. There are 14 residues in the CDR3. DNA for the CDR3: TGTGCCAGCAGTCCTGGACAGGGCAGAGAAAAACTGTTTTTT. It specifies CASSPGQGREKLFF.

By share, this clone ranks as medium-sized (0.01 to 0.1%). The V gene is TRBV10-3, the J gene TRBJ1-6, with TRBD1 as a possible D gene (5 bases). The CDR3 is 14 amino acids. In germline, CDR1 is ENHRY, CDR2 SYGVKD. The germline V and J ends were trimmed by 4 bases and 7 bases, with 11 bases remaining between them. The CDR3 protein is CAISAGTGNSPLHF. The CDR3 DNA is TGTGCCATCAGTGCCGGGACTGGGAATTCACCCCTCCACTTT.